This T cell receptor (beta chain) was sequenced in a study of blood T cell repertoires in COVID-19. V lost 0 bases, J lost 4 bases, and 14 bases stayed unmatched. The CDR3 spans 18 residues. Germline CDR1 LGHNA, CDR2 YSLEER. Across under 25 US areas, participants ranged in age from roughly 18 to 95 years. Categorization into cohorts depended on clinical history that participants reported. Authors' data handling: Using reference gene primer amplification, nucleated cell counts were estimated. Sequencing used immunoSEQ multiplex PCR; TCRdb keeps in-frame clones, though not all of them. That table furnishes V, J and clone size, whereas the DNA furnished D and trimming. The sample includes around 240,000 clones, around 90% of them seen just once. This clone came up a few times.

The chain combines TRBV4-3 with TRBJ1-1, with 7 bases that match TRBD1. Material: PBMCs or T cells enriched from blood (not recorded which). This clonotype was obtained from a human donor in a cohort exposed to, infected with or recovered from COVID-19 (not recorded which). The donor label of this sample is uncertain. The CDR3 loop reads CASSQDLATGRWGTEAFF. CDR3 nucleotides: TGCGCCAGCAGCCAAGATCTGGCGACAGGGAGGTGGGGCACTGAAGCTTTCTTT.